This TCR beta chain derives from a study of blood T cell repertoires in COVID-19. The wider study: Some COVID-19 samples were acute and others convalescent; all came from the United States, Italy and Spain. PBMCs, B-cell-depleted T cells, or T cells were the source of the cDNA or gDNA that made up the material.

V lost 4 bases and J 6 bases, leaving 14 bases between the germline ends. The germline V gene encodes CDR1 SGHNT and CDR2 YYREEE (reference sequence). There are 13 residues in the CDR3. Original processing methods: Cell counts per sample came from amplifying reference gene primers. Only in-frame clones appear in the TCRdb table, and some are missing; sequencing was by immunoSEQ multiplex PCR. V and J calls and clone size are copied from that table; D and trimming were computed from the DNA. Of about 36,000 clones listed, around four fifths are singletons. This clone has at least ten counts. The sample consisted of peripheral blood. This receptor was obtained from a man aged 55-75 years with acute or convalescent COVID-19. The V gene is TRBV5-4, the J gene TRBJ2-7; D possibly corresponds to TRBD1 (6 bases). In nucleotides, the CDR3 is TGTGCCAGCAGCATACAGGGTCTTGGCGAGCAGTACTTC. This translates into CASSIQGLGEQYF.